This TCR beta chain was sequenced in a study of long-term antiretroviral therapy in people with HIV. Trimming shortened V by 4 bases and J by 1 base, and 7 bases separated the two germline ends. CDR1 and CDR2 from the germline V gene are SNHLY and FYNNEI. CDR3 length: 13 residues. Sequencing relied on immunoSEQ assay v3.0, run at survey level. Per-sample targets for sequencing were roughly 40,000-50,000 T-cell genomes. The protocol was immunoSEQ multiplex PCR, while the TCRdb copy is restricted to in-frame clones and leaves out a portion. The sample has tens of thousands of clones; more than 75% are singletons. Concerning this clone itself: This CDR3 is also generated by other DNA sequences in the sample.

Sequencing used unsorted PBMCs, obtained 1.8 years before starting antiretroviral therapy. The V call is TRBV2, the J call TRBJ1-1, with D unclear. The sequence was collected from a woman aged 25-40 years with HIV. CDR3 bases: TGTGCCAGCAGTGTTGTTGAGAACACTGAAGCTTTCTTT. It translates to CASSVVENTEAFF.